This T cell receptor (beta chain) is from a study of identical twins. Study findings and constraints: Compared with models, monozygotic twins showed more out-of-frame TCR alpha sharing.

TCRdb redid the calling of the 5' RACE reads with MiXCR, one entry per CDR3 protein. The sample records approximately 220,000 distinct CDR3 sequences, 7.5% being singletons. This clonotype was found many times. What it binds is not known. Germline-derived CDR1 and CDR2 are LNHNV and YYDKDF (reference sequence). V was pared by 4 bases and J by 0 bases, with 13 bases between. CDR3 length equals 16 residues. A further study also used this sample, focusing on yellow fever vaccine responses in identical twins.

This chain links TRBV15 with TRBJ2-1; D is unclear. The receptor was isolated from a woman under 30 in good health. Sequenced material: memory (CD45RO+) T cells sorted from blood. The CDR3 DNA reads TGTGCCACCAGCAAAGACGGGCGGAGCTCCTACAATGAGCAGTTCTTC. It is translated as CATSKDGRSSYNEQFF.